This TCR beta chain originates from a study of PD-L1 blockade in urothelial cancer. V was clipped by 0 bases and J by 8 bases; unmatched bases: 10. The CDR3 sequence is 15 residues long. From germline, CDR1 is SGHRS and CDR2 YFSETQ. Using immunoSEQ multiplex PCR, the repertoire was profiled, and TCRdb retains in-frame clones only, with some absent. The table records 85,000 to 90,000 clones, approximately 90% of them present only once. The sample in question was PBMCs, obtained around atezolizumab (anti-PD-L1) treatment. The V call is TRBV5-1, the J call TRBJ2-7; 8 positions agree with TRBD2. The TCR sequence derives from a man aged 60 to 75 with urothelial cancer. CDR3 in DNA: TGCGCCAGCAGCTTGGACGGGAGGGCCCCAGAAAAGCAGTACTTC. Amino acid sequence: CASSLDGRAPEKQYF. Looking up the rest from reference TRBV5-1 and TRBJ2-7 gives the full variable domain: KAGVTQTPRYLIKTRGQQVTLSCSPISGHRSVSWYQQTPGQGLQFLFEYFSETQRNKGNFPGRFSGRQFSNSRSEMNVSTLELGDSALYLCASSLDGRAPEKQYFGPGTRLTVT.